One and the same sample provided the 3 T cell receptor beta chains below, sequenced in a study of siplizumab effects on memory and regulatory T cells. Libraries were prepared by immunoSEQ multiplex PCR; TCRdb keeps only in-frame clonotypes and omits some of them. The sample records some 100,000 clones, around 97% being singletons. The sample consisted of naive CD4+ T cells sorted from blood. These receptors were obtained from a human donor in good health.

This sequence joins TRBV7-3 and TRBJ2-2; perhaps TRBD2 as D (6 bases). The germline V gene encodes CDR1 SGHTA and CDR2 FQGTGA. V lost 2 bases and J lost 3, with 16 bases in between. The length of the CDR3 is 17 residues. CDR3 DNA: TGTGCCAGCAGCTTAGGTTTAGCGGCCACTTACACCGGGGAGCTGTTTTTT. This encodes CASSLGLAATYTGELFF.

The chain couples TRBV7-2 to TRBJ2-7, with 10 bases that match TRBD1. The CDR3 totals 16 residues. V shed 5 bases, J shed 4 bases, and the junction held 11 bases outside the gene matches. The germline CDR1 and CDR2 sequences are SGHTA and FQGNSA. This CDR3 reads CASSERLADRGYEQYF. CDR3 nucleotides: TGTGCCAGCAGCGAACGTTTAGCGGACAGGGGGTACGAGCAGTACTTC.

The chain carries TRBV6-4 and TRBJ1-1; 11 bases match TRBD1. The CDR3 loop spans 11 amino acids. Unmatched junction bases numbered 5, after V lost 10 bases and J lost 10 bases. CDR1 is MRHNA and CDR2 is SNTAGT in the germline V gene. CDR3 nucleotide sequence: TGTGCCACTCGGGACAGGGGGGCAGCTTTCTTT. Protein sequence: CATRDRGAAFF.